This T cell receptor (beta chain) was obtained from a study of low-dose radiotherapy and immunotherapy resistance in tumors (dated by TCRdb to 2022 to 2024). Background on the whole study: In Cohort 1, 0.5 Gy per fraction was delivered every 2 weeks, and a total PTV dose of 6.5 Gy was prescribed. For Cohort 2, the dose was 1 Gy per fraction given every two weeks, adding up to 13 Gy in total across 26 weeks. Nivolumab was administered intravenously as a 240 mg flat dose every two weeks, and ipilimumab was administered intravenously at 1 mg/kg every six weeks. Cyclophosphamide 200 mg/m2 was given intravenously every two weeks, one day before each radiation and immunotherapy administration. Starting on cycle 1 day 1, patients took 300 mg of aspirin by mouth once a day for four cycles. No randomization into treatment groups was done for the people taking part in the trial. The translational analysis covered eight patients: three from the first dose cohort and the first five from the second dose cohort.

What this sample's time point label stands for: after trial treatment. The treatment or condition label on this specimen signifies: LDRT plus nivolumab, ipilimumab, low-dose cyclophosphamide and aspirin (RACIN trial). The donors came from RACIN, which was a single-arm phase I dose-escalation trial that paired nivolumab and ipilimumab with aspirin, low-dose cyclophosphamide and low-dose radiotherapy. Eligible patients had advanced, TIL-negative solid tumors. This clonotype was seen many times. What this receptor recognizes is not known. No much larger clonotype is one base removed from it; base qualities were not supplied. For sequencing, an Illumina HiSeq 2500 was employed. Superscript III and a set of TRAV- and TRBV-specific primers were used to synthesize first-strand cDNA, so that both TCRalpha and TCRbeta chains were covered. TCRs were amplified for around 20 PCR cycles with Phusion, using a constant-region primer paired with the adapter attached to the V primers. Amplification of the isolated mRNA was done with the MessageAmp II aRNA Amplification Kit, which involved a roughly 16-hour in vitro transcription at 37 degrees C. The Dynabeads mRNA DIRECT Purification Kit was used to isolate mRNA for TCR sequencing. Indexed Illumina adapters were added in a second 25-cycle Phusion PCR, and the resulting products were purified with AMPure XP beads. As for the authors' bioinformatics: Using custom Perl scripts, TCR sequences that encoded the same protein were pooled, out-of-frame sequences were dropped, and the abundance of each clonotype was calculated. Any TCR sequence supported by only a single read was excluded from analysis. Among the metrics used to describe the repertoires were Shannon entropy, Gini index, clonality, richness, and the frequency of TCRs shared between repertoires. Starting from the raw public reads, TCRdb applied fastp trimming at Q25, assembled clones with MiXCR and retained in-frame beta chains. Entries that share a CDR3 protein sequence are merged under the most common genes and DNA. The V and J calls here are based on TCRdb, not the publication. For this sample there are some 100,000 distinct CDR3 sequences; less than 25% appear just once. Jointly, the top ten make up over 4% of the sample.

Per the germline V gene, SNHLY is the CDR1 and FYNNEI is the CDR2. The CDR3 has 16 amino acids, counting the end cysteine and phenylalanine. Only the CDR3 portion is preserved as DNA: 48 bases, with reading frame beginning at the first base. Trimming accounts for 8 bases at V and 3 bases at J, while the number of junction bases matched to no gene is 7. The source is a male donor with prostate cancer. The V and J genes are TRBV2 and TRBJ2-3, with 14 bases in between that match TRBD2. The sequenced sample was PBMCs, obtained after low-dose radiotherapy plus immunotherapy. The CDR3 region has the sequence CASDRTSGGQTDTQYF. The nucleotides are TGTGCCAGCGACAGGACTAGCGGGGGGCAGACAGATACGCAGTATTTT.